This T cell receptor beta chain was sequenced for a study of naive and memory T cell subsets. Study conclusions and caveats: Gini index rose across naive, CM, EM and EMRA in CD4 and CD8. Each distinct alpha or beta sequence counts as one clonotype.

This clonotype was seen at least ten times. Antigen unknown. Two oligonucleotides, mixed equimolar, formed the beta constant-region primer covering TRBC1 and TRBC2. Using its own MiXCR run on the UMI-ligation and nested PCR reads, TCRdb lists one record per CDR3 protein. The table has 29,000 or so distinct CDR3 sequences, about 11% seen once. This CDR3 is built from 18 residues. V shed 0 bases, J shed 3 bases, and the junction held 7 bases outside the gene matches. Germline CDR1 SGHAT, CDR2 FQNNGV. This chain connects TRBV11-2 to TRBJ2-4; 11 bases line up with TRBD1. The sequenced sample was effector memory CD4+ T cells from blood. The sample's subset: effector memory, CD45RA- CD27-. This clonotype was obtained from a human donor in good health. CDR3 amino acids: CASSLDPGDRGVKNIQYF. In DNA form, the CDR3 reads TGTGCCAGCAGCTTAGATCCCGGGGACAGGGGGGTCAAAAACATTCAGTACTTC.